A selection of T cell receptor beta chains follows, all from one sample in a study of T cells in Graves' hyperthyroidism and ophthalmopathy. In TCRdb, the multiplex PCR reads were re-called with MiXCR into one record per CDR3 protein. The sample carries approximately 510,000 distinct CDR3 sequences, around 20% recorded once. What was sequenced was blood. The receptors come from a man younger than 35 with Graves' hyperthyroidism. Both conserved end residues are part of each CDR3. Each record gives: J gene, V gene, D gene, clone size, CDR3 protein, CDR3 DNA. D genes are given only for firm matches. A row's size may be missing; if present it is once, few, many or a size class.

TRBJ1-1	TRBV30	.	.	CAWSVLGRLTEAFF	TGTGCCTGGAGTGTACTCGGGAGGCTCACTGAAGCTTTCTTT
TRBJ2-2	TRBV24-1	TRBD2	many	CATSAARGGPGELFF	TGTGCCACCAGTGCCGCGCGGGGGGGCCCCGGGGAGCTGTTTTTT
TRBJ2-4	TRBV11-2	TRBD2	few	CASSLNALAGGIAKNIQYF	TGTGCCAGCAGCTTAAATGCGTTAGCGGGGGGAATAGCCAAAAACATTCAGTACTTC
TRBJ2-5	TRBV4-1	TRBD1	many	CASSQGDRTQETQYF	TGCGCCAGCAGCCAAGGGGACAGGACACAAGAGACCCAGTACTTC
TRBJ2-7	TRBV6-2/TRBV6-3	.	many	CASSYSDSSGEQYF	TGTGCCAGCAGTTATTCGGACAGCTCCGGGGAGCAGTACTTC
TRBJ1-2	TRBV29-1	.	many	CSVESNYGYTF	TGCAGCGTTGAATCTAACTATGGCTACACCTTC
TRBJ2-7	TRBV18	.	.	CASSPLAWGDEQYF	TGTGCCAGCTCACCTCTTGCCTGGGGGGACGAGCAGTACTTC
TRBJ2-3	TRBV7-9	TRBD1	.	CASSSGLDRACRF	TGTGCCAGCAGCTCCGGCCTGGACAGGGCTTGTAGGTTT
TRBJ2-2	TRBV6-1	.	.	CASSGTSFTGELFF	TGTGCCAGCAGCGGGACTTCTTTCACCGGGGAGCTGTTTTTT
TRBJ1-5	TRBV20-1	.	.	CSARGRLYSNQPQHF	TGCAGTGCTAGAGGCAGACTTTATAGCAATCAGCCCCAGCATTTT
TRBJ2-5	TRBV20-1	TRBD1	.	CSARGQGQETQYF	TGCAGTGCTAGGGGACAGGGACAAGAGACCCAGTACTTC
TRBJ2-5	TRBV20-1	TRBD2	many	CSARDPAGVGETQYF	TGCAGTGCTAGAGATCCAGCGGGGGTGGGAGAGACCCAGTACTTC
TRBJ1-2	TRBV2	.	many	CASRLGGGQYLYGYTF	TGTGCCAGCAGACTAGGAGGGGGGCAGTATCTCTATGGCTACACCTTC
TRBJ1-2	TRBV6-5	.	few	CASSYSVTEGYTF	TGTGCCAGCAGTTACTCTGTGACGGAAGGCTACACCTTC
TRBJ1-5	TRBV27	.	few	CASSWTALSNQPQHF	TGTGCCAGCAGTTGGACAGCGCTTAGCAATCAGCCCCAGCATTTT